This TCR beta chain is drawn from a study of blood T cell repertoires in COVID-19. Assay: immunoSEQ multiplex PCR; the TCRdb copy retains only in-frame clones and omits some. The sample carries about 290,000 clones, 85% to 90% recorded once. V shed 4 bases and J shed 4 bases, with 9 bases lying between them. CDR3 length: 12 amino acids. Germline-derived CDR1 and CDR2 are SGHRS and YFSETQ. Seattle researchers signed up patients amid active infection and tracked them longitudinally. The receptor comes from a woman aged 25-40 years with COVID-19, enrolled during active disease. This rearrangement joins TRBV5-1 to TRBJ2-7; D remains unclear. Input material: peripheral blood. In DNA, the CDR3 is TGCGCCAGCAGCCATCGAGAGTACGAGCAGTACTTC. As protein: CASSHREYEQYF.